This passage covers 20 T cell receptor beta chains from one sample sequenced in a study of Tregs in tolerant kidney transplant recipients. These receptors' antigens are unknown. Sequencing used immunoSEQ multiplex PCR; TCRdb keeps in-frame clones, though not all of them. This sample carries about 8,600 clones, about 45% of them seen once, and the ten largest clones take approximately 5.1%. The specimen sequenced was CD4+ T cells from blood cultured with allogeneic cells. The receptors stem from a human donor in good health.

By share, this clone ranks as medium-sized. CDR3 loop: CASSWRGGNQPQHF. Here the CDR3 DNA reads TGTGCCAGCAGCTGGAGGGGAGGAAATCAGCCCCAGCATTTT. This chain uses TRBV7-2 with TRBJ1-5; TRBD1 is a possible D gene (5 bases). The CDR3 runs to 14 residues. V was pared by 4 bases and J by 4 bases, with 11 bases between. Germline V lookup: CDR1 SGHTA, CDR2 FQGNSA.

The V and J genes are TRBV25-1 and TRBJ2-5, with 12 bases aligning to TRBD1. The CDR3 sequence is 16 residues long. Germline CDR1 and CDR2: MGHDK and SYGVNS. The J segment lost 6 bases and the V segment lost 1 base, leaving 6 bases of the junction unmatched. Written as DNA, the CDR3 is TGTGCCAGCAGTGAATTTGGGACAGGGGGCAGGAAGACCCAGTACTTC. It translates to CASSEFGTGGRKTQYF.

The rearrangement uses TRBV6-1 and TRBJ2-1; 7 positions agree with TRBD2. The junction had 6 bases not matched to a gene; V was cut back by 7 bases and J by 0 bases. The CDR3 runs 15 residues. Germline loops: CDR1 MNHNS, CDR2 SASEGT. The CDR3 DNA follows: TGTGCCAGCAACCTGGGGGGGAGCTCCTACAATGAGCAGTTCTTC. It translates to CASNLGGSSYNEQFF.

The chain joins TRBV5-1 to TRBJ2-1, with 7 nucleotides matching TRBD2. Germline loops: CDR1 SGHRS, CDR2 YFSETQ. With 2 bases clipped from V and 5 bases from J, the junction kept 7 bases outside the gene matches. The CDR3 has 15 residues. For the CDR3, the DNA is TGCGCCAGCAGCTTTGGACTAGGAGCCAACAATGAGCAGTTCTTC. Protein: CASSFGLGANNEQFF.

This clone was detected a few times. The CDR3 nucleotides are TGTGCCAGCTCACCACCGGGGGGTCTTAACACTGAAGCTTTCTTT. It codes for CASSPPGGLNTEAFF. The rearrangement joins TRBV18 to TRBJ1-1; weak D call: TRBD1 (5 bases). The CDR3 covers 15 residues. Between the trimmed V and J ends, which lost 0 bases and 2 bases, there was a span of 10 bases. Germline assignment: CDR1 KGHSH and CDR2 LQKENI.

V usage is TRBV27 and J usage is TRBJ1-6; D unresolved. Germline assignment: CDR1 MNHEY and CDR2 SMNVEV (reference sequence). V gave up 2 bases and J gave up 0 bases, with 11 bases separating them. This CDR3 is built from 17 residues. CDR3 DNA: TGTGCCAGCAGTTTAGGTTGGGATCGCTCCTATAATTCACCCCTCCACTTT. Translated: CASSLGWDRSYNSPLHF.

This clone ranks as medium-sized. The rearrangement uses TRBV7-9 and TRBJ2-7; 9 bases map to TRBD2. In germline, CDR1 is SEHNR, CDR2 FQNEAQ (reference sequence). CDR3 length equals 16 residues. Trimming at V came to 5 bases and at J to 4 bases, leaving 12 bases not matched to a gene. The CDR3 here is CASSPRGVLAGYEQYF. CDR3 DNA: TGTGCCAGCAGCCCTAGAGGGGTCCTAGCGGGGTACGAGCAGTACTTC.

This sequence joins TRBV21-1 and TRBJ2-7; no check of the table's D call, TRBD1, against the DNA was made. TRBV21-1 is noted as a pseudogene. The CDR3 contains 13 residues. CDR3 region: CASSPGQGTKQYF. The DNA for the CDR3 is TGTGCCAGCAGCCCCGGACAGGGTACGAAGCAGTACTTC.

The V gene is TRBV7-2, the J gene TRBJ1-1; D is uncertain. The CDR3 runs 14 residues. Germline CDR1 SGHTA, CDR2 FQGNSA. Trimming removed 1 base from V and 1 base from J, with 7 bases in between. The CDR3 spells CASSLGGSNTEAFF. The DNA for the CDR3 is TGTGCCAGCAGCTTAGGAGGGTCGAACACTGAAGCTTTCTTT.

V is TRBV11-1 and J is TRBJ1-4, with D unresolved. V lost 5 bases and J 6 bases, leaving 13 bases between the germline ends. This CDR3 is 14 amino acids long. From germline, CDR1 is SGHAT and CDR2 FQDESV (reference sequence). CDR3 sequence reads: CASSTSPRDEKLFF. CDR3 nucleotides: TGTGCCAGCAGCACCAGCCCTCGGGATGAAAAACTGTTTTTT. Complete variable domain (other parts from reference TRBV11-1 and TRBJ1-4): EAEVAQSPRYKITEKSQAVAFWCDPISGHATLYWYRQILGQGPELLVQFQDESVVDDSQLPKDRFSAERLKGVDSTLKIQPAELGDSAMYLCASSTSPRDEKLFFGSGTQLSVL.

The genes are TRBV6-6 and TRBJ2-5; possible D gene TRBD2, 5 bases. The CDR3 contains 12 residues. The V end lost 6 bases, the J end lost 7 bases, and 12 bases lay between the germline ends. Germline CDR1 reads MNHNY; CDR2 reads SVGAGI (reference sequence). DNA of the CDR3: TGTGCCAGCAGCCGAGGGTATGGGACCCAGTACTTC. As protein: CASSRGYGTQYF.

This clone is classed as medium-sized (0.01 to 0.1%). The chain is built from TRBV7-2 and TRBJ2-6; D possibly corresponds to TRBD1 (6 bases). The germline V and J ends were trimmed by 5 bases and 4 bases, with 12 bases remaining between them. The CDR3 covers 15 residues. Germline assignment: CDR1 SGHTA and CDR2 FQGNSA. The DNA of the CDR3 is TGTGCCAGCAGCCCACAGGGTGGCGGGGCCAACGTCCTGACTTTC. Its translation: CASSPQGGGANVLTF. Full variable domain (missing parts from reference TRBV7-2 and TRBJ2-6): GAGVSQSPSNKVTEKGKDVELRCDPISGHTALYWYRQSLGQGLEFLIYFQGNSAPDKSGLPSDRFSAERTGGSVSTLTIQRTQQEDSAVYLCASSPQGGGANVLTFGAGSRLTVL.

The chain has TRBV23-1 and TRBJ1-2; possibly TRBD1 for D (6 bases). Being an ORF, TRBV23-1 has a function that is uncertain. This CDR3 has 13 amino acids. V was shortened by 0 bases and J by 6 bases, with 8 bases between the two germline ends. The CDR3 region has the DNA TGCGCCAGCAGTCAATCGGGACACCATGGCTACACCTTC. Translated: CASSQSGHHGYTF.

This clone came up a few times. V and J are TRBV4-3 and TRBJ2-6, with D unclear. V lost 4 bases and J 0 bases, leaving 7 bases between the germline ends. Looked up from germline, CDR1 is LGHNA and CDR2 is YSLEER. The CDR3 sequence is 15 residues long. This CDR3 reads CASSPQHSGANVLTF. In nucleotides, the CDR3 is TGCGCCAGCAGCCCACAGCACTCTGGGGCCAACGTCCTGACTTTC.

CDR3 sequence (DNA): TGTGCCATCAGGGCGGGGGGGGTTTTAGATACGCAGTATTTT. Translated: CAIRAGGVLDTQYF. V gene TRBV10-3 combines with J gene TRBJ2-3; the match to TRBD2 covers 9 bases. The CDR3 sequence is 14 residues long. V gave up 6 bases and J gave up 5 bases; unmatched junction bases: 6. The germline V gene encodes CDR1 ENHRY and CDR2 SYGVKD.

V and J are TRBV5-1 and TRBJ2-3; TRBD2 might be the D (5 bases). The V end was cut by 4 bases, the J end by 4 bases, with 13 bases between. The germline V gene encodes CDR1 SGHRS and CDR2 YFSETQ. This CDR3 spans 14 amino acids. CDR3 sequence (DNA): TGCGCCAGCAGCGCGGGCGGTCCGTCAGATACGCAGTATTTT. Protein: CASSAGGPSDTQYF.

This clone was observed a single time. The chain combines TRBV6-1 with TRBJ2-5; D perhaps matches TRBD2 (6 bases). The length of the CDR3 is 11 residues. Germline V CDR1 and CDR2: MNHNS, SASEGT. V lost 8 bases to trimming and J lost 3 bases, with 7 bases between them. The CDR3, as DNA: TGTGCCAGCGGGAGGAAAGAGACCCAGTACTTC. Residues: CASGRKETQYF.

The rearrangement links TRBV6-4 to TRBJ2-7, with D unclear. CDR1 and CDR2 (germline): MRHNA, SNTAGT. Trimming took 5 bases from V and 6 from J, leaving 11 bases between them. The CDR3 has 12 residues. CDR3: CASSKKGSEQYF. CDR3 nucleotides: TGTGCCAGCAGTAAAAAGGGCTCCGAGCAGTACTTC.

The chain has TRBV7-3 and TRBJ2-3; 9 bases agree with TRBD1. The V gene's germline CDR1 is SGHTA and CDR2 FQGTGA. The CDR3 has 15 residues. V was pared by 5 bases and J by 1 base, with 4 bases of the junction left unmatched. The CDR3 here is CASSPRTGGTDTQYF. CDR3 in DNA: TGTGCCAGCAGCCCTAGGACAGGGGGCACAGATACGCAGTATTTT. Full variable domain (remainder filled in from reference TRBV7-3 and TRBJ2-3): GAGVSQTPSNKVTEKGKYVELRCDPISGHTALYWYRQSLGQGPEFLIYFQGTGAADDSGLPNDRFFAVRPEGSVSTLKIQRTERGDSAVYLCASSPRTGGTDTQYFGPGTRLTVL.

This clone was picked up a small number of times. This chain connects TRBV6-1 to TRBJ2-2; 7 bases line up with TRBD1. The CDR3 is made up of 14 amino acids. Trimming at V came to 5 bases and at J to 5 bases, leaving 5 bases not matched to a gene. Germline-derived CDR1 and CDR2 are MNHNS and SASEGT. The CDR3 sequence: CASSKDRETGELFF. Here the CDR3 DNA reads TGTGCCAGCAGTAAAGACAGGGAAACCGGGGAGCTGTTTTTT.